These 2 T cell receptor beta chains originate from one sample sequenced in a study of blood T cell repertoires in COVID-19. Libraries were prepared by immunoSEQ multiplex PCR; TCRdb keeps only in-frame clonotypes and omits some of them. This table holds around 280,000 clones, 85% to 90% found once. The source material was PBMCs or T cells enriched from blood (not recorded which). The source of these receptors is a young woman with acute COVID-19.

The rearrangement links TRBV12-3 or TRBV12-4 to TRBJ2-7; maybe TRBD1 (5 bases). V was shortened by 3 bases and J by 2 bases, with 8 bases between the two germline ends. The CDR3 has 13 amino acids. CDR3 loop: CASSFKGAYEQYF. DNA for the CDR3: TGTGCCAGCAGTTTTAAAGGGGCCTACGAGCAGTACTTC.

This clone has just a few counts. This sequence joins TRBV21-1 and TRBJ2-5; the tabulated D call, TRBD1, remains unverified against the DNA. TRBV21-1 is recorded as a pseudogene. The CDR3 is 14 residues long. The CDR3 loop reads CATRLRTGQETQYF. The DNA for the CDR3 is TGTGCCACCCGGCTAAGGACAGGGCAAGAGACCCAGTACTTC.